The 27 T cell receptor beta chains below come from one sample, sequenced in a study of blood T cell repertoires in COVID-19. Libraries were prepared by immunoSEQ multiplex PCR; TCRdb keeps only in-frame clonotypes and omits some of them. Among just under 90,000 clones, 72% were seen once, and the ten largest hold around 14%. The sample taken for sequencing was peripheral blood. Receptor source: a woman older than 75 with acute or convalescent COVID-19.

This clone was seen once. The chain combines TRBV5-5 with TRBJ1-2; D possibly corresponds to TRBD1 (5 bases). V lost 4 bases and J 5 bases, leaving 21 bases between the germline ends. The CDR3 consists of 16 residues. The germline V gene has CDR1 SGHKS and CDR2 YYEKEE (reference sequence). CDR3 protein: CASSPSAGTFPYGYTF. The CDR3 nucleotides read TGTGCCAGCAGCCCCTCGGCGGGGACTTTTCCTTATGGCTACACCTTC.

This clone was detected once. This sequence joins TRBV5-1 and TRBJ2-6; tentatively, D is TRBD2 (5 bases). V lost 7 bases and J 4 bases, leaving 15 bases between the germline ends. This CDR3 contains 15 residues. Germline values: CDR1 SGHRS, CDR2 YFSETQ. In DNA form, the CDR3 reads TGCGCCAGCTTGGCGGGTACTCTGGGGGCCAACGTCCTGACTTTC. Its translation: CASLAGTLGANVLTF.

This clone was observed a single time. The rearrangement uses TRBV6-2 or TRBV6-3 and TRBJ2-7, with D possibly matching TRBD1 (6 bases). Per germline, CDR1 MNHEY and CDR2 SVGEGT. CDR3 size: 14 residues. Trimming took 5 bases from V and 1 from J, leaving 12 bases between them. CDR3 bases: TGTGCCAGCAGTGGCCAGAGGGGGTCCTACGAGCAGTACTTC. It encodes CASSGQRGSYEQYF.

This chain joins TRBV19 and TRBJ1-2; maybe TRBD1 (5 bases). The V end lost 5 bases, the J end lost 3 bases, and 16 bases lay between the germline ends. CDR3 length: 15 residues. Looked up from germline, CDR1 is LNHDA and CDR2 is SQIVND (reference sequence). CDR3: CASSRVPGKDYGYTF. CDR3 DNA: TGTGCCAGTAGTCGGGTACCAGGGAAGGACTATGGCTACACCTTC.

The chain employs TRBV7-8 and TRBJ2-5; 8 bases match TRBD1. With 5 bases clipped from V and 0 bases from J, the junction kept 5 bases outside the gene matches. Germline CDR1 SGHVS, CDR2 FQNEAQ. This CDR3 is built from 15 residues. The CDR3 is CASSLRTGYQETQYF. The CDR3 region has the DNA TGTGCCAGCAGCCTGCGGACAGGGTACCAAGAGACCCAGTACTTC.

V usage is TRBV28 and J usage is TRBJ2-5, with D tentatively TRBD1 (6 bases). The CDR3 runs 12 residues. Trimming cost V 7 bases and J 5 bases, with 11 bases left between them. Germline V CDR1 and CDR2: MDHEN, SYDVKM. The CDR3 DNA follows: TGTGCCAGCAACCAGGGGCTGGAGACCCAGTACTTC. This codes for CASNQGLETQYF.

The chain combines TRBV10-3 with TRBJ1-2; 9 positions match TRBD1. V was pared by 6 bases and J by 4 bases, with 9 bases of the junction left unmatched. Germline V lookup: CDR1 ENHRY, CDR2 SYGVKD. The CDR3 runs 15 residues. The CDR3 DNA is TGTGCCATCAGGGGGGACAGGGTGGACCCCTATGGCTACACCTTC. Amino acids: CAIRGDRVDPYGYTF.

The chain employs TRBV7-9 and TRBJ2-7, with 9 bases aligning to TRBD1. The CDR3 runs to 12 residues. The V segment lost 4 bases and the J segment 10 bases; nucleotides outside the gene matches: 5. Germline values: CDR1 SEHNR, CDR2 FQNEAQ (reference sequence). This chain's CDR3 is CASSSTQGAQYF. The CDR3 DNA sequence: TGTGCCAGCAGCTCCACACAGGGGGCCCAGTACTTC.

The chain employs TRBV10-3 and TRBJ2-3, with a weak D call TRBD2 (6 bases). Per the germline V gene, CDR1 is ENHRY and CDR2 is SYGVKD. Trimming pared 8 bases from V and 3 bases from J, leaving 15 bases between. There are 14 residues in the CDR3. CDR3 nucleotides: TGTGCCATCGGAGGGATGGGAGCGACAGATACGCAGTATTTT. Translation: CAIGGMGATDTQYF.

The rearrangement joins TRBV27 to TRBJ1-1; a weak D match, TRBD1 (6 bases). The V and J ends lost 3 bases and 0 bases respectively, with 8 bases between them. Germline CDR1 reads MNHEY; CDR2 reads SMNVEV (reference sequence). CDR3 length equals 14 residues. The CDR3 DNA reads TGTGCCAGCAGTTTCAGGGGATTGAACACTGAAGCTTTCTTT. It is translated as CASSFRGLNTEAFF.

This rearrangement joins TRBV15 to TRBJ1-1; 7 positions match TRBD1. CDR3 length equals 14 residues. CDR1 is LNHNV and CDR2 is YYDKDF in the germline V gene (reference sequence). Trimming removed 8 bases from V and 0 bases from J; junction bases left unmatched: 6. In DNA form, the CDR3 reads TGTGCCACCCTGGACAGGACCATGAACACTGAAGCTTTCTTT. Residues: CATLDRTMNTEAFF.

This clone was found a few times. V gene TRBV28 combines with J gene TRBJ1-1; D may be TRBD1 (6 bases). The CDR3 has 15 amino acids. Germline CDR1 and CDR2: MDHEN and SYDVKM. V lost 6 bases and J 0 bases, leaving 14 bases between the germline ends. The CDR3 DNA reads TGTGCCAGCAGATCGGACAGACTAATGAACACTGAAGCTTTCTTT. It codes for CASRSDRLMNTEAFF.

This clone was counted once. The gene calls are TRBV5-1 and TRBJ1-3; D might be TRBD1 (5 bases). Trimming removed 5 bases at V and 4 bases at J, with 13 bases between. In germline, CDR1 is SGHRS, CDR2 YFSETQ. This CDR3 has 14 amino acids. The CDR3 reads CASRPAAGGNTIYF. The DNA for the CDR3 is TGCGCCAGCAGGCCGGCGGCAGGGGGAAACACCATATATTTT.

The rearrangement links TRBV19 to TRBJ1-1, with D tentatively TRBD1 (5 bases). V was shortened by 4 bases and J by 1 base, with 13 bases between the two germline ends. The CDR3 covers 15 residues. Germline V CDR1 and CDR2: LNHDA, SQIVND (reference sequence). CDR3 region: CASSTPETANTEAFF. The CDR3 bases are TGTGCCAGTAGTACCCCCGAGACAGCGAACACTGAAGCTTTCTTT.

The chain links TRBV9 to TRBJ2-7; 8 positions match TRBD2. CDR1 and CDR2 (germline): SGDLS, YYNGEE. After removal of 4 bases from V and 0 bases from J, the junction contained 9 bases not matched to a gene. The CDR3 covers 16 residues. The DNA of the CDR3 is TGTGCCAGCAGCTCCCCCCGGGGGGGAAGCTCCTACGAGCAGTACTTC. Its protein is CASSSPRGGSSYEQYF.

The CDR3 region is CASSRGGVGGWAEAFF. The CDR3 nucleotides are TGTGCCAGCAGCCGAGGTGGCGTGGGTGGGTGGGCTGAAGCTTTCTTT. The chain links TRBV7-3 to TRBJ1-1, with D unclear. CDR3 length: 16 amino acids. V was clipped by 5 bases and J by 6 bases, with 22 bases between them. In germline, CDR1 is SGHTA, CDR2 FQGTGA.

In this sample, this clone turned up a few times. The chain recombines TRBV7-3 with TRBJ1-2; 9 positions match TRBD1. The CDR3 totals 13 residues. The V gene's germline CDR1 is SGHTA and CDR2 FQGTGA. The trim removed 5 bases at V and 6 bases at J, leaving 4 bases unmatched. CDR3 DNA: TGTGCCAGCAGCCCGACAGGGGGTCATGGCTACACCTTC. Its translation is CASSPTGGHGYTF. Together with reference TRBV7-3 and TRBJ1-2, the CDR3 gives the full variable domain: GAGVSQTPSNKVTEKGKYVELRCDPISGHTALYWYRQSLGQGPEFLIYFQGTGAADDSGLPNDRFFAVRPEGSVSTLKIQRTERGDSAVYLCASSPTGGHGYTFGSGTRLTVV.

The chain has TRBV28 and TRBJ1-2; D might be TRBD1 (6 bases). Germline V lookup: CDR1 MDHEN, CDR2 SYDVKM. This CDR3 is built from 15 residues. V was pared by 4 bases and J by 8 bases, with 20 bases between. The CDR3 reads CASSSPGGRRDGYTF. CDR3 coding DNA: TGTGCCAGCAGTTCCCCGGGGGGGCGCCGGGACGGCTACACCTTC.

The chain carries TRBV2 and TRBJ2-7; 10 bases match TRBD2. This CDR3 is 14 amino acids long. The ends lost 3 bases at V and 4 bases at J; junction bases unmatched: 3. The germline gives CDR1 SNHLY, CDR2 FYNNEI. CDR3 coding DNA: TGTGCCAGCAGTGATCAGGGACTAGCGTACGAGCAGTACTTC. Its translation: CASSDQGLAYEQYF.

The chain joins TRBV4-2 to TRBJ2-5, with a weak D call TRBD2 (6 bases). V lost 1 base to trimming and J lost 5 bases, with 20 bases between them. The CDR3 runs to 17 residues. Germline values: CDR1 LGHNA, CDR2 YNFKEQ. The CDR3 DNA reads TGTGCCAGCAGCCAAGGCCTCCGGGACTCAAGGGATGAGACCCAGTACTTC. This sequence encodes CASSQGLRDSRDETQYF.

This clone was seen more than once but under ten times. CDR3 nucleotides: TGTGCCAGCAGCTTGAACAGGGCTGGTGGCTACACCTTC. This gives the protein CASSLNRAGGYTF. The genes are TRBV7-8 and TRBJ1-2; tentative D call: TRBD1 (6 bases). V was shortened by 3 bases and J by 7 bases, with 12 bases between the two germline ends. CDR1 and CDR2 from the germline V gene are SGHVS and FQNEAQ. This CDR3 spans 13 amino acids.

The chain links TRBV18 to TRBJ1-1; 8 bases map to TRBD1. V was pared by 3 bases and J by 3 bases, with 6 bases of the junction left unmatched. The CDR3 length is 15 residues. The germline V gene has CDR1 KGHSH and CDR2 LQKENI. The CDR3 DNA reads TGTGCCAGCTCACCGGGGACAGGACGGGACACTGAAGCTTTCTTT. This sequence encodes CASSPGTGRDTEAFF.

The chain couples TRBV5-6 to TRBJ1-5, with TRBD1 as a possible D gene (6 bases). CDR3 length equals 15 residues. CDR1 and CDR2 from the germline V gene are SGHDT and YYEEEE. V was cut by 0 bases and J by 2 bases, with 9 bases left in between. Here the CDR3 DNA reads TGTGCCAGCAGCTTGGCAGGGGTAGGCAATCAGCCCCAGCATTTT. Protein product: CASSLAGVGNQPQHF. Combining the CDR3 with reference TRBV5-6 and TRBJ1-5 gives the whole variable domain DAGVTQSPTHLIKTRGQQVTLRCSPKSGHDTVSWYQQALGQGPQFIFQYYEEEERQRGNFPDRFSGHQFPNYSSELNVNALLLGDSALYLCASSLAGVGNQPQHFGDGTRLSIL.

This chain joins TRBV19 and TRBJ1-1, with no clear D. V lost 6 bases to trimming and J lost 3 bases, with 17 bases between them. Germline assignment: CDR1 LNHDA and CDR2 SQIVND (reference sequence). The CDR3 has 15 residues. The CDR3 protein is CASRTRRQEYTEAFF. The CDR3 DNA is TGTGCCAGTAGGACGAGACGGCAGGAATACACTGAAGCTTTCTTT.

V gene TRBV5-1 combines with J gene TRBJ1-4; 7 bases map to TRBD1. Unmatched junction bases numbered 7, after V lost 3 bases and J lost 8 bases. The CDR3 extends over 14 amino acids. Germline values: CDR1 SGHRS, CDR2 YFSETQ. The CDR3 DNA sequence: TGCGCCAGCAGCTCCGACAGGGCCCAGGAAAAACTGTTTTTT. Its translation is CASSSDRAQEKLFF. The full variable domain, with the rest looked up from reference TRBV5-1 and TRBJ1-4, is KAGVTQTPRYLIKTRGQQVTLSCSPISGHRSVSWYQQTPGQGLQFLFEYFSETQRNKGNFPGRFSGRQFSNSRSEMNVSTLELGDSALYLCASSSDRAQEKLFFGSGTQLSVL.

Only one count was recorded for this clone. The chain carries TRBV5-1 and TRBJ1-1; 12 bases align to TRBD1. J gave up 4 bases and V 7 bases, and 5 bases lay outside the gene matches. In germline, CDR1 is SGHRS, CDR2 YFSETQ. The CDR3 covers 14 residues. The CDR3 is CASGTGGGSTEAFF. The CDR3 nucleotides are TGCGCCAGCGGGACAGGGGGCGGATCCACTGAAGCTTTCTTT. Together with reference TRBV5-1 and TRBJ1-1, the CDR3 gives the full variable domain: KAGVTQTPRYLIKTRGQQVTLSCSPISGHRSVSWYQQTPGQGLQFLFEYFSETQRNKGNFPGRFSGRQFSNSRSEMNVSTLELGDSALYLCASGTGGGSTEAFFGQGTRLTVV.

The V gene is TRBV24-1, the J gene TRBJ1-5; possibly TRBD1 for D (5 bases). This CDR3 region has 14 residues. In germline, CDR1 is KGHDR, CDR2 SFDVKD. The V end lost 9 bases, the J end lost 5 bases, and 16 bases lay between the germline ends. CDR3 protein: CATSPTGSYQPQHF. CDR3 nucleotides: TGTGCCACCTCACCAACAGGTAGTTATCAGCCCCAGCATTTT.